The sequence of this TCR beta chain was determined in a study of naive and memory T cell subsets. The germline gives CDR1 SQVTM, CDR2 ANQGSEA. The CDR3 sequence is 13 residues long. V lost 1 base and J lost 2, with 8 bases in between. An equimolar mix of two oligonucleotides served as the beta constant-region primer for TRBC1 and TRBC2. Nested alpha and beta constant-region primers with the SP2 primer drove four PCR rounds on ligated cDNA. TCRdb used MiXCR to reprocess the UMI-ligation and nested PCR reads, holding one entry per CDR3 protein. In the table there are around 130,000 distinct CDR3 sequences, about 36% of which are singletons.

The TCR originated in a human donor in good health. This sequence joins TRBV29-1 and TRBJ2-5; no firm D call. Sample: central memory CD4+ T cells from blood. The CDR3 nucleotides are TGCAGCGTTGAAGGAGTTGGTCAAGAGACCCAGTACTTC. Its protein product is CSVEGVGQETQYF.